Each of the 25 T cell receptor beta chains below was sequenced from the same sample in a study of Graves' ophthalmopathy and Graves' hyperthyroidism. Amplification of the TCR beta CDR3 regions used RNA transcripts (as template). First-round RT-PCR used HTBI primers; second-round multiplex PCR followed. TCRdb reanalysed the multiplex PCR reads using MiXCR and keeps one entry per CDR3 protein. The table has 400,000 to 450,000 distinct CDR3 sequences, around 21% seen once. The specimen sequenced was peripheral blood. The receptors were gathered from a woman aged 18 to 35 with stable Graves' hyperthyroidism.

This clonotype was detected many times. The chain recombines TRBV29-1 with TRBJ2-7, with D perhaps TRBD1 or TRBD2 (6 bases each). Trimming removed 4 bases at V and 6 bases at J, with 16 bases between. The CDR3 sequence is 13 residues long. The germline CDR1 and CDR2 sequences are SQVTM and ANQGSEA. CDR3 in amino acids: CSVVQVGGGEQYF. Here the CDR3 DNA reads TGCAGCGTTGTCCAAGTGGGGGGCGGCGAGCAGTACTTC.

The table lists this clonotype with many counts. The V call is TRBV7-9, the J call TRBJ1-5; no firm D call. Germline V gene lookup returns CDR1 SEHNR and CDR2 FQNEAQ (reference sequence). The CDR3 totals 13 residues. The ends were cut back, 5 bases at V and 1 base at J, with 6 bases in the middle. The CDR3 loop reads CASSTDSNQPQHF. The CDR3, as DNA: TGTGCCAGCAGCACGGACAGCAATCAGCCCCAGCATTTT.

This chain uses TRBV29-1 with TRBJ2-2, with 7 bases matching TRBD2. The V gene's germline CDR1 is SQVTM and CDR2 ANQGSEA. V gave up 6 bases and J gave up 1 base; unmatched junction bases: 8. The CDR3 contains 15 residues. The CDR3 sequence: CSVPSGGRNTGELFF. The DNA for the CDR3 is TGCAGCGTCCCCTCGGGGGGAAGGAACACCGGGGAGCTGTTTTTT.

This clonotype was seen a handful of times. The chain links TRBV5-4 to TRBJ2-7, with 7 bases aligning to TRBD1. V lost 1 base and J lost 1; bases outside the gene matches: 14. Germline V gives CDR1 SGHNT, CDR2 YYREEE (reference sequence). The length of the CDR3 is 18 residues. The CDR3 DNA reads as TGTGCCAGCAGCTTGATTTCCGGGACAGCTGTTTTATCCTACGAGCAGTACTTC. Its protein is CASSLISGTAVLSYEQYF. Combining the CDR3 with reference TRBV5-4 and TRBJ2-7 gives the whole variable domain ETGVTQSPTHLIKTRGQQVTLRCSSQSGHNTVSWYQQALGQGPQFIFQYYREEENGRGNFPPRFSGLQFPNYSSELNVNALELDDSALYLCASSLISGTAVLSYEQYFGPGTRLTVT.

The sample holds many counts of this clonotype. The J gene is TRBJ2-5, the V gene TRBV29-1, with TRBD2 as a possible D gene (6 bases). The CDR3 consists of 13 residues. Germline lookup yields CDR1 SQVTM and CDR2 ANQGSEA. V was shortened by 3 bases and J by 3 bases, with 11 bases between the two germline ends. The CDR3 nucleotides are TGCAGCGTTGATCTAGCGACCAAAGAGACCCAGTACTTC. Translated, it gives CSVDLATKETQYF.

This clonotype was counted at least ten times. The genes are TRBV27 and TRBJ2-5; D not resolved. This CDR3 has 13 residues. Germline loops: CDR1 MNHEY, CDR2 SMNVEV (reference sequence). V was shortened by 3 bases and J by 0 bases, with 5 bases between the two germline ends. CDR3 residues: CASSFVNQETQYF. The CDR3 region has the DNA TGTGCCAGCAGTTTCGTCAACCAAGAGACCCAGTACTTC.

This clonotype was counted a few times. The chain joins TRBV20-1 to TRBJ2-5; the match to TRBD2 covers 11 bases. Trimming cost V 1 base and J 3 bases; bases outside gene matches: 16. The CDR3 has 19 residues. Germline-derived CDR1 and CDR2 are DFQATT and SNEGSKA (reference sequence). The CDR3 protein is CSARVLASGRSLLEETQYF. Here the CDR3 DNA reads TGCAGTGCTAGAGTCCTGGCTAGCGGGAGGAGTTTATTAGAAGAGACCCAGTACTTC.

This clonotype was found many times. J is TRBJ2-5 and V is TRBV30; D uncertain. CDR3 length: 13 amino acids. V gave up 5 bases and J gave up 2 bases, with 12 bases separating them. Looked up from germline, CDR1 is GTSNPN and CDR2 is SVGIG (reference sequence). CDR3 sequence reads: CAWCRRPQETQYF. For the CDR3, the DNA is TGTGCCTGGTGTAGGAGACCTCAAGAGACCCAGTACTTC. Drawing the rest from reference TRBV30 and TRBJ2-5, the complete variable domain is SQTIHQWPATLVQPVGSPLSLECTVEGTSNPNLYWYRQAAGRGLQLLFYSVGIGQISSEVPQNLSASRPQDRQFILSSKKLLLSDSGFYLCAWCRRPQETQYFGPGTRLLVL.

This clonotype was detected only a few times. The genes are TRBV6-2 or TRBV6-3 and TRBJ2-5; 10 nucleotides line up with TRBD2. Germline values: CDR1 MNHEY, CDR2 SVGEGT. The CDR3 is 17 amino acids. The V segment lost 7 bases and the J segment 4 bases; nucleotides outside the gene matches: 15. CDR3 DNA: TGTGCCAGCACCCTTCACCCCTCGGGACTAGCGATAGAGACCCAGTACTTC. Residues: CASTLHPSGLAIETQYF.

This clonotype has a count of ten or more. CDR3 DNA: TGTGCCAGCAGTTACTCGTACGGGACAGTGAACACTGAAGCTTTCTTT. It yields the protein CASSYSYGTVNTEAFF. V gene TRBV6-2 or TRBV6-3 combines with J gene TRBJ1-1; 7 nucleotides align to TRBD1. Unmatched junction bases numbered 4, after V lost 0 bases and J lost 0 bases. Germline V CDR1 and CDR2: MNHEY, SVGEGT. The CDR3 contains 16 residues.

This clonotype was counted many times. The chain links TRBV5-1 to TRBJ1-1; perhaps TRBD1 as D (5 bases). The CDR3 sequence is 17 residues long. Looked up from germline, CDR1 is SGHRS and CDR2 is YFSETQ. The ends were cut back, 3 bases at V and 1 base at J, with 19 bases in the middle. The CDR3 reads CASSSYRDAKWNTEAFF. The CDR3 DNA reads TGCGCCAGCAGCTCCTACCGGGACGCAAAGTGGAACACTGAAGCTTTCTTT.

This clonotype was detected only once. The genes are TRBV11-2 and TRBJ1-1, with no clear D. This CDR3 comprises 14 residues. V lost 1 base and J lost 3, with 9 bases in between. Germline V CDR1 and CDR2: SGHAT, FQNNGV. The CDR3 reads CASSLVVGDTEAFF. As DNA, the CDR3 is TGTGCCAGCAGCTTAGTAGTGGGAGACACTGAAGCTTTCTTT. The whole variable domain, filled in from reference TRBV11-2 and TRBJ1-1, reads EAGVAQSPRYKIIEKRQSVAFWCNPISGHATLYWYQQILGQGPKLLIQFQNNGVVDDSQLPKDRFSAERLKGVDSTLKIQPAKLEDSAVYLCASSLVVGDTEAFFGQGTRLTVV.

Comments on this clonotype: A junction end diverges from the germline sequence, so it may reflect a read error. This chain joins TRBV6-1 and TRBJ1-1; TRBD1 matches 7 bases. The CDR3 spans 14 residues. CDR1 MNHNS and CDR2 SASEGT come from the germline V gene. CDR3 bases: TGTGCCAGCAGCAAGACAGGGTTAGTCACTGAATCTTTCTTT. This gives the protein CASSKTGLVTESFF.

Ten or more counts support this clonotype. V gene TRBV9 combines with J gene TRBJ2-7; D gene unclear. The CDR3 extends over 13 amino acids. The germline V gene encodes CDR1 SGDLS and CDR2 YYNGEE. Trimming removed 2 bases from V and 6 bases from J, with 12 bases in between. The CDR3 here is CASSVGPRPEQYF. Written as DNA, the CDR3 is TGTGCCAGCAGCGTCGGACCCAGGCCCGAGCAGTACTTC.

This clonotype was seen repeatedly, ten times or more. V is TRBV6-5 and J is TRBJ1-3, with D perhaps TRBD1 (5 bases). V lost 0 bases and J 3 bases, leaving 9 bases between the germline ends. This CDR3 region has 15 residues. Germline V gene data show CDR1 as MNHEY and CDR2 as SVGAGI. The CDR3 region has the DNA TGTGCCAGCAGTTACTCGTGGGGGTTTGGAAACACCATATATTTT. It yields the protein CASSYSWGFGNTIYF.

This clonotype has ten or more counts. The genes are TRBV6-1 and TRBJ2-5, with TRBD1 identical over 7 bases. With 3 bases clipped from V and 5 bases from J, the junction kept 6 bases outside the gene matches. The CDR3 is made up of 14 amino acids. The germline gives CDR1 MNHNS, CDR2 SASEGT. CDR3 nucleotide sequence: TGTGCCAGCAGTGAGGACAGGCTACGGGAGACCCAGTACTTC. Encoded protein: CASSEDRLRETQYF.

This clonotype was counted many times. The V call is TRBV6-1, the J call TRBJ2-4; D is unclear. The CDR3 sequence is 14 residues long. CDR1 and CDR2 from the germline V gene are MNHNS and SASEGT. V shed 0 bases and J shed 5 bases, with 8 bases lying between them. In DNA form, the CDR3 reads TGTGCCAGCAGTGAAGCGCCCAGCCAAAACATTCAGTACTTC. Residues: CASSEAPSQNIQYF.

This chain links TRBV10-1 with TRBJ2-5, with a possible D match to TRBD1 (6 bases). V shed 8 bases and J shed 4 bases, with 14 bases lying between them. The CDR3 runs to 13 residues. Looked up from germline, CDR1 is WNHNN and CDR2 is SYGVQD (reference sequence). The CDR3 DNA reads TGCGCCAGCCAGAGAGGCAGGGGAGAGACCCAGTACTTC. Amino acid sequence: CASQRGRGETQYF.

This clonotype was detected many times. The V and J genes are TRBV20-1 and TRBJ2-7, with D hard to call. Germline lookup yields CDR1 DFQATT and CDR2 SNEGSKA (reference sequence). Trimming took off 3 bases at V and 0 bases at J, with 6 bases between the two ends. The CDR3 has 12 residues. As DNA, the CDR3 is TGCAGTGCTAGCCCCCCCTCCTACGAGCAGTACTTC. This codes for CSASPPSYEQYF.

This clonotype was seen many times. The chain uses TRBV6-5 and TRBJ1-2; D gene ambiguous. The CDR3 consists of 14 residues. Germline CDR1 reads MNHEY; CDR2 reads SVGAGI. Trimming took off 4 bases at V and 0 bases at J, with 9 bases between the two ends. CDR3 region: CASSSLEANYGYTF. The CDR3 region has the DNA TGTGCCAGCAGTTCCCTTGAGGCTAACTATGGCTACACCTTC.

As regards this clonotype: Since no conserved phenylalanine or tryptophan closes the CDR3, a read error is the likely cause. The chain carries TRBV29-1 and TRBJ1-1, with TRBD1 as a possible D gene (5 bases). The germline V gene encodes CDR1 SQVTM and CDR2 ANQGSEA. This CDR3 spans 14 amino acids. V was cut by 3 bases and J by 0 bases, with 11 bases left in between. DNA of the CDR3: TGCAGCGTTGATTCTGCAGGGATGAACACTGAAGCTTTCTAT. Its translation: CSVDSAGMNTEAFY.

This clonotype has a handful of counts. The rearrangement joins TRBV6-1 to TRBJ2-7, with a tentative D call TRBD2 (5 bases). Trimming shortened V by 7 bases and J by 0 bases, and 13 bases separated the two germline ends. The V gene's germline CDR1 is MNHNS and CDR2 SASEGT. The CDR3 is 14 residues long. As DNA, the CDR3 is TGTGCCAGCACCATAGGACTGTCCTCCTACGAGCAGTACTTC. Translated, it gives CASTIGLSSYEQYF.

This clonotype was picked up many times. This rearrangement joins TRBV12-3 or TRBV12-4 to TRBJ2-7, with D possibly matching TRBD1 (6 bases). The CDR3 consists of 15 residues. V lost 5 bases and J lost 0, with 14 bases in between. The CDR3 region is CASSPRDTSSYEQYF. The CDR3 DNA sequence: TGTGCCAGCAGTCCCCGGGACACCAGCTCCTACGAGCAGTACTTC.

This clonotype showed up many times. The CDR3 is CASSQNRVTNTEAFF. Written as DNA, the CDR3 is TGTGCCAGCTCACAAAACCGGGTAACGAACACTGAAGCTTTCTTT. The chain couples TRBV18 to TRBJ1-1; D is ambiguous. Germline values: CDR1 KGHSH, CDR2 LQKENI. The V end was cut by 4 bases, the J end by 1 base, with 13 bases between. This CDR3 spans 15 amino acids.

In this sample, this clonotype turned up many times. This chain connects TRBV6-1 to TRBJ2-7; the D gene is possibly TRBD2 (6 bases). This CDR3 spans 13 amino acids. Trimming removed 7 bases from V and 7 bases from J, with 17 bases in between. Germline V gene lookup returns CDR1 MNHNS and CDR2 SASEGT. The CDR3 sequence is CASTTGGRREQYF. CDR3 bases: TGTGCCAGCACCACAGGAGGGCGGAGGGAGCAGTACTTC.